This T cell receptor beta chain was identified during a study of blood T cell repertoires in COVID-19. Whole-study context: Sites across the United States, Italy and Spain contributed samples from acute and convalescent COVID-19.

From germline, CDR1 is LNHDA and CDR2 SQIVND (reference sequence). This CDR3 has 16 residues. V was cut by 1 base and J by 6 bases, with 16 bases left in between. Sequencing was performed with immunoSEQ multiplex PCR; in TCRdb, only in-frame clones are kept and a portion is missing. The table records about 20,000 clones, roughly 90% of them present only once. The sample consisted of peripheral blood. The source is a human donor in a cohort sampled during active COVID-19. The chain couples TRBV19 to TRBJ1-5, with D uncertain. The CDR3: CASSIGSEIPSQPQHF. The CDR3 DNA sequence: TGTGCCAGTAGTATAGGGTCCGAGATCCCAAGTCAGCCCCAGCATTTT.